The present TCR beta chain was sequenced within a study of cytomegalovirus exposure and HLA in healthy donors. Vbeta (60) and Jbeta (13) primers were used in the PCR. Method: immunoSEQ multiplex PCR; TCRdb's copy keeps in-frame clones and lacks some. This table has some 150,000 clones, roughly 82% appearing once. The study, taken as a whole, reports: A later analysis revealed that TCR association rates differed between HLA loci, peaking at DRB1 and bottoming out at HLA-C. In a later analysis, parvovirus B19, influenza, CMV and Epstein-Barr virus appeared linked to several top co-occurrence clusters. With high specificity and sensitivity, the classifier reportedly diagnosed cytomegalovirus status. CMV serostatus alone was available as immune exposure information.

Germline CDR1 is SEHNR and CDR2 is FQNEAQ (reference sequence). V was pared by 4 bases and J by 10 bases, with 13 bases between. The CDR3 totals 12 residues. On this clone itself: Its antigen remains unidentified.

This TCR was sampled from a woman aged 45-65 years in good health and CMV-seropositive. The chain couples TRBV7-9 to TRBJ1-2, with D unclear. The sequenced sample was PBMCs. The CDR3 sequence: CASSSSVLDYTF. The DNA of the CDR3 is TGTGCCAGCAGCTCCAGCGTCCTGGACTACACCTTC.